This entry lists 9 T cell receptor beta chains sequenced from one sample in a study of identifying expanded T cells in peripheral blood. The protocol was immunoSEQ multiplex PCR, while the TCRdb copy is restricted to in-frame clones and leaves out a portion. The sample shows some 81,000 clones, approximately 84% of them seen only once. Source material: blood. These receptors were obtained from a person aged 18 to 70 in good health.

The V gene is TRBV7-8, the J gene TRBJ1-1, with a possible D match to TRBD1 (5 bases). CDR3 length: 14 amino acids. In germline, CDR1 is SGHVS, CDR2 FQNEAQ. Trimming stripped 7 bases from V and 0 bases from J, with 12 bases between. The chain's CDR3 is CASTHRRMNTEAFF. The CDR3 coding sequence is TGTGCCAGCACCCACAGGAGGATGAACACTGAAGCTTTCTTT.

The chain carries TRBV19 and TRBJ2-2; 9 nucleotides agree with TRBD2. Germline V gene lookup returns CDR1 LNHDA and CDR2 SQIVND (reference sequence). The ends lost 1 base at V and 7 bases at J; junction bases unmatched: 7. The CDR3 has 16 amino acids. CDR3: CASSIGREGSGGELFF. The DNA for the CDR3 is TGTGCCAGTAGTATAGGGCGGGAGGGCTCTGGCGGGGAGCTGTTTTTT.

V is TRBV19 and J is TRBJ1-2, with D perhaps TRBD1 (6 bases). Germline CDR1 is LNHDA and CDR2 is SQIVND (reference sequence). V was shortened by 4 bases and J by 4 bases, with 16 bases between the two germline ends. CDR3 length: 15 amino acids. In DNA, the CDR3 is TGTGCCAGTAGTACTCACAGGGTGGGAGTCTATGGCTACACCTTC. It codes for CASSTHRVGVYGYTF.

The sample holds a few counts of this clone. This sequence joins TRBV27 and TRBJ2-3; D tentatively fits TRBD1 or TRBD2 (5 bases each). The germline V and J ends were trimmed by 6 bases and 0 bases, with 13 bases remaining between them. This CDR3 has 15 amino acids. Per the germline V gene, CDR1 is MNHEY and CDR2 is SMNVEV (reference sequence). The CDR3 sequence: CASRPVGGSTDTQYF. The CDR3 DNA reads TGTGCCAGCAGACCCGTTGGGGGTAGCACAGATACGCAGTATTTT.

J is TRBJ2-7 and V is TRBV6-1, with 8 nucleotides matching TRBD1. The CDR3 contains 13 residues. V shed 7 bases, J shed 6 bases, and the junction held 8 bases outside the gene matches. Germline assignment: CDR1 MNHNS and CDR2 SASEGT. The CDR3 nucleotides are TGTGCCAGCATTGGGACAGGATTCGGCGAGCAGTACTTC. As protein: CASIGTGFGEQYF.

CDR3 DNA sequence: TGTGCCAGCAGTTTAATAGCGGGAGGTTCCTACAATGAGCAGTTCTTC. It translates to CASSLIAGGSYNEQFF. The chain links TRBV27 to TRBJ2-1, with 10 bases matching TRBD2. V trimming: 2 bases; J trimming: 1 base; junction bases outside the gene matches: 2. The CDR3 is 16 amino acids. CDR1 is MNHEY and CDR2 is SMNVEV in the germline V gene (reference sequence).

V and J are TRBV6-5 and TRBJ2-7; 9 bases align to TRBD1. The CDR3 has 14 amino acids. V lost 5 bases, J lost 3 bases, and 5 bases stayed unmatched. CDR1 is MNHEY, CDR2 SVGAGI, per germline. Here the CDR3 DNA reads TGTGCCAGCAGTGAACAGGGGGCGTTCTACGAGCAGTACTTC. It codes for CASSEQGAFYEQYF.

V gene TRBV29-1 combines with J gene TRBJ2-7, with D possibly being TRBD1 (6 bases). Trimming left V 6 bases short and J 7 bases short, with 25 bases between. The CDR3 loop spans 15 amino acids. Germline V gene lookup returns CDR1 SQVTM and CDR2 ANQGSEA. The CDR3 sequence is CSVLRDRGHAGEQYF. CDR3 nucleotides: TGCAGCGTCTTACGTGATAGGGGACACGCAGGAGAGCAGTACTTC.

The rearrangement uses TRBV4-1 and TRBJ2-3; TRBD2 agrees at 10 bases. Trimming cost V 3 bases and J 5 bases; bases outside gene matches: 8. The CDR3 has 16 residues. Germline values: CDR1 MGHRA, CDR2 YSYEKL. For the CDR3, the DNA is TGCGCCAGCAGCCAGACTAGCGGGCCTTACATAGATACGCAGTATTTT. Translation: CASSQTSGPYIDTQYF.